These T cell receptor beta chains were read from a single sample in a study of T-cell reconstitution after alpha-beta-depleted transplantation in children. TCRdb itself ran the PCR reads through MiXCR, one entry per CDR3 protein. This table holds around 580,000 distinct CDR3 sequences, 25% to 30% found once. Sequencing used PBMCs, obtained before TCRalphabeta/CD19-depleted stem cell transplant. Receptor source: a boy under three years old with Wiskott-Aldrich syndrome, due to receive a stem cell transplant. The CDR3 runs from the conserved cysteine through the conserved F or W. The D gene is left open where the match is weak. Size tells how often a clone was seen (once, few, many) or the class of an expanded clone, and some rows leave it out.

CDR3 | DNA | D | J | V | size
CASSPGTRVLKLFF | TGTGCCAGCAGCCCCGGGACACGAGTTCTCAAACTGTTTTTT | . | TRBJ1-4 | TRBV9 | once
CASSNAGAGEQFF | TGCGCCAGCAGCAACGCGGGAGCAGGGGAGCAGTTCTTC | TRBD2 | TRBJ2-1 | TRBV5-1 | few
CASSYSMGDWQPQHF | TGTGCCAGCAGTTACTCGATGGGGGATTGGCAGCCCCAGCATTTT | . | TRBJ1-5 | TRBV6-5 | .
CASSVRQGGTDTQYF | TGTGCCAGCAGCGTAAGACAGGGTGGCACAGATACGCAGTATTTT | TRBD1 | TRBJ2-3 | TRBV9 | few
CSARADTGELFF | TGCAGTGCTAGAGCAGATACCGGGGAGCTGTTTTTT | . | TRBJ2-2 | TRBV20-1 | few
CASSLLPPGLAADTQYF | TGTGCCAGCAGCTTACTCCCCCCGGGACTAGCAGCAGATACGCAGTATTTT | TRBD2 | TRBJ2-3 | TRBV7-9 | .
CSARDASGSLNTQYF | TGCAGTGCTAGAGATGCTAGCGGGAGCTTGAATACGCAGTATTTT | TRBD2 | TRBJ2-3 | TRBV20-1 | .
CSASRGNTIYF | TGCAGTGCTAGTCGGGGAAACACCATATATTTT | . | TRBJ1-3 | TRBV20-1 | .
CATSRGSSNTGELFF | TGTGCCACCAGCAGAGGTAGTTCAAACACCGGGGAGCTGTTTTTT | . | TRBJ2-2 | TRBV15 | few
CATSDGRVWTAGVETQYF | TGTGCCACCAGTGATGGGAGGGTATGGACGGCGGGAGTGGAAACGCAGTATTTT | TRBD2 | TRBJ2-3 | TRBV24-1 | .
CSVETSSGTYNEQFF | TGCAGCGTTGAAACGTCTAGCGGGACATACAATGAGCAGTTCTTC | TRBD2 | TRBJ2-1 | TRBV29-1 | .
CSGTSGSYEQYF | TGCAGCGGGACTAGCGGGTCCTACGAGCAGTACTTC | TRBD2 | TRBJ2-7 | TRBV20-1 | few
CATSRERDSLNQPQHF | TGTGCCACCAGCAGGGAACGGGACAGTCTCAATCAGCCCCAGCATTTT | TRBD1 | TRBJ1-5 | TRBV15 | few
CASSSRDRVPDFF | TGTGCCAGCAGTTCGAGGGACAGGGTCCCGGATTTCTTC | TRBD1 | TRBJ2-1 | TRBV28 | .
CASSFLRAYEQYF | TGCGCCAGCAGCTTCCTCAGGGCCTACGAGCAGTACTTC | . | TRBJ2-7 | TRBV5-1 | few
CASSERRPLGDQPQHF | TGCGCCAGCAGTGAGCGGAGACCGCTGGGCGATCAGCCCCAGCATTTT | . | TRBJ1-5 | TRBV10-2 | few
CASSFIVSSYEQYF | TGCGCCAGCAGCTTTATAGTGAGCTCCTACGAGCAGTACTTC | . | TRBJ2-7 | TRBV5-1 | few
CASSVEGSKINEQFF | TGTGCCAGCAGCGTAGAAGGCTCGAAGATAAATGAGCAGTTCTTC | . | TRBJ2-1 | TRBV9 | few
CAISDPGTPSTDTQYF | TGTGCCATCAGTGACCCCGGGACCCCTAGCACAGATACGCAGTATTTT | . | TRBJ2-3 | TRBV10-3 | few
CASSPREETQYF | TGTGCCAGCTCACCACGGGAAGAGACCCAGTACTTC | . | TRBJ2-5 | TRBV12-3/TRBV12-4 | many
CASSELGGNQPQHF | TGTGCCAGCAGTGAATTAGGGGGCAATCAGCCCCAGCATTTT | . | TRBJ1-5 | TRBV6-1 | .
CSVEERGTYNEQFF | TGCAGCGTTGAAGAAAGGGGGACCTACAATGAGCAGTTCTTC | . | TRBJ2-1 | TRBV29-1 | .
CSASASRSYNEQFF | TGCAGTGCTAGTGCTAGCAGGTCCTACAATGAGCAGTTCTTC | . | TRBJ2-1 | TRBV20-1 | few
CASSASGTGVDEQYF | TGTGCCAGCAGCGCATCCGGGACAGGGGTGGACGAGCAGTACTTC | TRBD1 | TRBJ2-7 | TRBV9 | few